This is a list of T cell receptor beta chains from one sample in a study of T cell changes during pregnancy in multiple sclerosis. Some clones are missing from TCRdb's copy, which holds only in-frame ones; the method was immunoSEQ multiplex PCR. The profile shows some 87,000 clones, 80% to 95% of them singletons. Sequencing used peripheral blood, obtained in the first trimester of pregnancy. The receptors stem from a female donor with multiple sclerosis, enrolled in a pregnancy study. CDR3s include the opening cysteine and the closing phenylalanine or tryptophan. Fields, in order: CDR3 DNA, CDR3 protein, D gene, clone size, V gene, J gene. The D gene is left open where the match is weak. Size values are once, few and many counts, or a class for expanded clones, and some rows have none.

CDR3 DNA: TGTGCCAGCAGTTTTAGGTTAGGGGCGGAAAAGAACACTGAAGCTTTCTTT
CDR3 protein: CASSFRLGAEKNTEAFF
D gene: .
clone size: .
V gene: TRBV27
J gene: TRBJ1-1

CDR3 DNA: TGCGCCAGCAGCCTGGCCGGACAGGGACAACTAGCGGGCGACACCGGGGAGCTGTTTTTT
CDR3 protein: CASSLAGQGQLAGDTGELFF
D gene: .
clone size: .
V gene: TRBV5-1
J gene: TRBJ2-2

CDR3 DNA: TGTGCCAGCAGCTTTCGGACTAGCGGTATAACCAATGAGCAGTTCTTC
CDR3 protein: CASSFRTSGITNEQFF
D gene: TRBD2
clone size: .
V gene: TRBV13
J gene: TRBJ2-1

CDR3 DNA: TGTGCCAGCAGTTCAGGGGCACTCCTAAAGACCCAGTACTTC
CDR3 protein: CASSSGALLKTQYF
D gene: .
clone size: .
V gene: TRBV27
J gene: TRBJ2-5

CDR3 DNA: TGTGCCAGCAGCCAAGATTTACTAGCGGGAGTAGGGACCGGGGAGCTGTTTTTT
CDR3 protein: CASSQDLLAGVGTGELFF
D gene: TRBD2
clone size: .
V gene: TRBV4-2
J gene: TRBJ2-2

CDR3 DNA: TGTGCCAGCAGCCCCTCAGGCGGGATAGCCTACGAGCAGTACTTC
CDR3 protein: CASSPSGGIAYEQYF
D gene: .
clone size: once
V gene: TRBV11-2
J gene: TRBJ2-7

CDR3 DNA: TGTGCCAGCAGCTCCCGACTAGCGGGCTACAATGAGCAGTTCTTC
CDR3 protein: CASSSRLAGYNEQFF
D gene: TRBD2
clone size: .
V gene: TRBV7-9
J gene: TRBJ2-1

CDR3 DNA: TGTGCCAGCAGTCAGGGGCAGAGCACTGAAGCTTTCTTT
CDR3 protein: CASSQGQSTEAFF
D gene: .
clone size: few
V gene: TRBV27
J gene: TRBJ1-1

CDR3 DNA: TGTGCCAGCAGTGCGGGACTAGCGGGAGCATCGAGCTCCTACGAGCAGTACTTC
CDR3 protein: CASSAGLAGASSSYEQYF
D gene: TRBD2
clone size: .
V gene: TRBV28
J gene: TRBJ2-7

CDR3 DNA: TGTGCCAGCAGCCCGGGACTAGCGGGAGTCACCGGGGAGCTGTTTTTT
CDR3 protein: CASSPGLAGVTGELFF
D gene: TRBD2
clone size: .
V gene: TRBV7-2
J gene: TRBJ2-2

CDR3 DNA: TGTGCCATCAGCGCTGGGACAGGGCGCTACGAGCAGTACTTC
CDR3 protein: CAISAGTGRYEQYF
D gene: TRBD1
clone size: .
V gene: TRBV10-3
J gene: TRBJ2-7

CDR3 DNA: TGTGCCAGCACCGTCCCGGGACAGGGGTCCCACGAGCAGTACTTC
CDR3 protein: CASTVPGQGSHEQYF
D gene: TRBD1
clone size: .
V gene: TRBV7-2
J gene: TRBJ2-7

CDR3 DNA: TGTGCTAGCAGCTTATACGGGAGACACAATGAGCAGTTCTTC
CDR3 protein: CASSLYGRHNEQFF
D gene: .
clone size: .
V gene: TRBV7-7
J gene: TRBJ2-1

CDR3 DNA: TGTGCCAGCAGGAAATTTAGGACTAGCGGGATCTACAATGAGCAGTTCTTC
CDR3 protein: CASRKFRTSGIYNEQFF
D gene: TRBD2
clone size: .
V gene: TRBV7-8
J gene: TRBJ2-1

CDR3 DNA: TGTGCCAGCAGTTTGATTCCGGGAGGGGTAACCGGGGAGCTGTTTTTT
CDR3 protein: CASSLIPGGVTGELFF
D gene: TRBD2
clone size: .
V gene: TRBV28
J gene: TRBJ2-2